This TCR beta chain was recovered during a study of T-cell reconstitution after alpha-beta-depleted transplantation in children. During its preparation, the TCRbeta library received unique molecular identifiers. TCRdb reanalysed the PCR reads using MiXCR and keeps one entry per CDR3 protein. Here the sample spans some 490,000 distinct CDR3 sequences, about 12% being singletons. CDR3 length: 17 residues. The J segment lost 4 bases and the V segment lost 2 bases, leaving 10 bases of the junction unmatched. Looked up from germline, CDR1 is MNHEY and CDR2 is SVGAGI. This clonotype turned up a few times. The source material was PBMCs from the stem cell graft donor, sampled from the stem cell graft. The TCR sequence derives from a human donor who donated a stem cell graft to a child with combined immunodeficiency. The chain has TRBV6-5 and TRBJ1-3; 8 bases line up with TRBD1. The CDR3 spells CASSYRERTGYGNTIYF. The DNA for the CDR3 is TGTGCCAGCAGTTACCGCGAGCGGACAGGGTACGGAAACACCATATATTTT.